Sequencing of this TCR beta chain was carried out in a study of blood T cell repertoires in COVID-19. CDR1 is SGHRS, CDR2 YFSETQ, per germline. V lost 4 bases and J lost 6, with 13 bases in between. This CDR3 has 13 amino acids. Clones were sequenced by immunoSEQ multiplex PCR, and TCRdb holds only the in-frame ones, with some missing. The sample lists tens of thousands of clones, 80% to 90% seen once, with approximately 2.5% in the top ten. The origin of this receptor is an elderly woman with COVID-19, enrolled during active disease. Specimen: peripheral blood. The chain links TRBV5-1 to TRBJ2-5, with a possible D match to TRBD2 (7 bases). This CDR3 reads CASSTGGRKTQYF. The CDR3 DNA follows: TGCGCCAGCAGCACCGGGGGGCGGAAGACCCAGTACTTC.